A selection of T cell receptor beta chains follows, all from one sample in a study of blood T cell repertoires in COVID-19. Using immunoSEQ multiplex PCR, the repertoire was profiled, and TCRdb retains in-frame clones only, with some absent. The sample includes a few hundred thousand clones, 80% to 90% seen only once; the top ten take roughly 4.2%. Sequencing used PBMCs or T cells enriched from blood (not recorded which). These receptors all stem from a woman in her thirties or forties with acute COVID-19. Both conserved end residues are part of each CDR3. Fields, in order: J gene, clone size, V gene, D gene, CDR3 protein, CDR3 DNA. D genes are given only for firm matches. Expanded clones are given a class, and other clones once, few, many or no size at all.

TRBJ1-2	.	TRBV4-2	.	CASSQERGGESGYTF	TGTGCCAGCAGCCAAGAAAGAGGGGGTGAGAGTGGCTACACCTTC
TRBJ2-5	once	TRBV7-3	.	CASSFRGKGETQYF	TGTGCCAGCAGCTTCAGGGGAAAGGGAGAGACCCAGTACTTC
TRBJ1-3	once	TRBV7-2	TRBD1	CASSFSGTGGSGNTIYF	TGTGCCAGCAGCTTCTCCGGGACAGGGGGCTCTGGAAACACCATATATTTT
TRBJ1-4	.	TRBV30	TRBD1	CAWVHNQGAQLEKLFF	TGTGCCTGGGTACATAATCAGGGGGCCCAGTTGGAAAAACTGTTTTTT
TRBJ1-1	.	TRBV2	.	CASRYRDNTEAFF	TGTGCCAGCAGATACCGGGATAACACTGAAGCTTTCTTT
TRBJ1-2	.	TRBV6-5	TRBD1	CASSYPGQGIFGYTF	TGTGCCAGCAGTTATCCGGGACAGGGTATCTTTGGCTACACCTTC
TRBJ1-5	.	TRBV3-1/TRBV3-2	.	CASSQDQGPGSGNQPQHF	TGTGCCAGCAGCCAAGATCAGGGCCCAGGGTCCGGCAATCAGCCCCAGCATTTT
TRBJ2-4	once	TRBV28	.	CASSSSYKASQGNIQYF	TGTGCCAGCAGCTCCTCATATAAAGCTTCCCAGGGAAACATTCAGTACTTC
TRBJ1-1	few	TRBV6-5	TRBD1	CASGDSQAFF	TGTGCCAGCGGGGACAGCCAAGCTTTCTTT
TRBJ1-2	.	TRBV5-1	TRBD1	CASSGGQGGQNYGYTF	TGCGCCAGCAGCGGCGGACAGGGAGGGCAGAACTATGGCTACACCTTC
TRBJ1-3	medium-sized	TRBV6-1	.	CASSGSFRASGNTIYF	TGTGCCAGCAGTGGGTCCTTCAGGGCCTCTGGAAACACCATATATTTT
TRBJ2-5	.	TRBV28	.	CASSVITVGQETQYF	TGTGCCAGCAGTGTCATAACAGTTGGGCAAGAGACCCAGTACTTC
TRBJ1-1	.	TRBV9	TRBD1	CASSVGTGGPTEAFF	TGTGCCAGCAGCGTAGGGACAGGGGGCCCCACTGAAGCTTTCTTT
TRBJ2-7	once	TRBV7-8	TRBD1	CASSVRQGAVYEQYF	TGTGCCAGCAGCGTCCGACAGGGGGCAGTCTACGAGCAGTACTTC
TRBJ2-1	.	TRBV7-3	TRBD2	CASSTVGTSVNEQFF	TGTGCCAGCAGCACAGTCGGGACTAGCGTAAATGAGCAGTTCTTC
TRBJ1-2	few	TRBV5-8	.	CASSLRNYGYTF	TGTGCCAGCAGCTTGCGTAACTATGGCTACACCTTC
TRBJ2-1	.	TRBV4-1	TRBD2	CASSQQLQSGGNEQFF	TGCGCCAGCAGCCAACAATTACAGAGCGGGGGAAATGAGCAGTTCTTC
TRBJ1-5	once	TRBV27	.	CASSLFYRSNQPQHF	TGTGCCAGCAGTTTATTTTACAGAAGCAATCAGCCCCAGCATTTT
TRBJ1-1	once	TRBV18	.	CASSPPGQWNTEAFF	TGTGCCAGCTCACCACCAGGACAATGGAACACTGAAGCTTTCTTT
TRBJ2-7	.	TRBV2	TRBD2	CASSPSGKTWDEQYF	TGTGCCAGCAGTCCTAGCGGGAAAACTTGGGACGAGCAGTACTTC
TRBJ2-1	.	TRBV7-8	TRBD2	CASSPRIPQGLGGDEQFF	TGTGCCAGCAGTCCCCGTATACCTCAGGGACTAGGTGGCGATGAGCAGTTCTTC
TRBJ2-7	.	TRBV5-1	TRBD2	CASSLGLAGSYEQYF	TGCGCCAGCAGCTTGGGGCTAGCGGGCTCCTACGAGCAGTACTTC
TRBJ1-1	.	TRBV7-9	.	CASSFSGVNTEAFF	TGTGCCAGCAGCTTTTCGGGGGTGAACACTGAAGCTTTCTTT
TRBJ1-4	.	TRBV7-9	TRBD1	CASSPGQGGYEKLFF	TGTGCCAGCAGCCCAGGGCAGGGGGGTTATGAAAAACTGTTTTTT
TRBJ2-7	.	TRBV2	.	CASRQISYEQYF	TGTGCCAGCCGACAGATCTCCTACGAGCAGTACTTC
TRBJ1-2	once	TRBV18	TRBD1	CASSPPALTGVAGYTF	TGTGCCAGCTCACCGCCGGCCCTCACAGGGGTGGCTGGCTACACCTTC
TRBJ2-7	many	TRBV4-1	TRBD2	CASSQARVSGNHINYEQYF	TGCGCCAGCAGCCAAGCCCGGGTTAGCGGGAATCATATTAACTACGAGCAGTACTTC
TRBJ1-2	few	TRBV2	.	CASQGLGRDYGYTF	TGTGCCAGCCAGGGGTTGGGAAGGGACTATGGCTACACCTTC
TRBJ1-1	once	TRBV7-6	.	CASSLTGMNTEAFF	TGTGCCAGCAGCTTAACAGGGATGAACACTGAAGCTTTCTTT
TRBJ1-1	.	TRBV6-5	TRBD1	CASSTGDTEAFF	TGTGCCAGCAGTACAGGGGACACTGAAGCTTTCTTT
TRBJ2-5	.	TRBV19	.	CASSFNFQETQYF	TGTGCCAGTAGTTTTAATTTCCAAGAGACCCAGTACTTC
TRBJ1-2	.	TRBV13	.	CASSLGSEPARGYTF	TGTGCCAGCAGCTTAGGTAGCGAGCCGGCAAGGGGCTACACCTTC
TRBJ2-1	.	TRBV7-2	.	CASSVSARNEQFF	TGTGCCAGCAGCGTTAGCGCGCGCAATGAGCAGTTCTTC
TRBJ2-7	.	TRBV4-3	.	CASSQGRTGLYEQYF	TGCGCCAGCAGCCAAGGTCGTACAGGGTTATACGAGCAGTACTTC
TRBJ1-4	.	TRBV3-1/TRBV3-2	TRBD1	CASSQEFGTGNPTTNEKLFF	TGTGCCAGCAGCCAAGAGTTTGGGACAGGCAATCCGACAACTAATGAAAAACTGTTTTTT
TRBJ2-5	.	TRBV14	.	CASSPRQDPGKTQYF	TGTGCCAGCAGTCCAAGACAGGACCCTGGGAAGACCCAGTACTTC
TRBJ1-6	.	TRBV19	TRBD1	CASSIIGTGLSPLHF	TGTGCCAGTAGTATAATTGGGACAGGGCTTTCACCCCTCCACTTT
TRBJ1-2	.	TRBV5-1	TRBD1	CASSLEGQGGYGYTF	TGCGCCAGCAGCTTGGAGGGACAGGGGGGCTATGGCTACACCTTC
TRBJ2-2	.	TRBV7-2	TRBD2	CASSLRTSRGGELFF	TGTGCCAGCAGCCTTCGGACTAGTAGGGGCGGGGAGCTGTTTTTT
TRBJ2-7	.	TRBV11-2	TRBD2	CASRRDGSGSIYEQYF	TGTGCCAGCAGACGGGATGGGAGCGGGAGTATCTACGAGCAGTACTTC
TRBJ1-1	.	TRBV13	.	CASSRYPGNQNTEAFF	TGTGCCAGCAGCCGATACCCGGGAAATCAGAACACTGAAGCTTTCTTT
TRBJ1-5	.	TRBV19	.	CASSWRGGQPQHF	TGTGCCAGTAGTTGGAGGGGTGGCCAGCCCCAGCATTTT
TRBJ1-2	.	TRBV7-8	.	CASSSRPQGGYTF	TGTGCCAGCAGTTCCAGGCCTCAGGGAGGCTACACCTTC
TRBJ2-7	.	TRBV4-3	TRBD2	CASSQERAVKGLAFYEQYF	TGCGCCAGCAGCCAAGAAAGGGCTGTAAAGGGACTAGCTTTCTACGAGCAGTACTTC
TRBJ2-2	.	TRBV5-1	TRBD1	CASSLGVTGVNTGELFF	TGCGCCAGCAGCTTGGGAGTGACAGGGGTCAACACCGGGGAGCTGTTTTTT